Sequencing of this T cell receptor (beta chain) was carried out in a study of Graves' ophthalmopathy and Graves' hyperthyroidism. Study findings and constraints: For predicting ophthalmopathy progression, the model had approximately 70% sensitivity and roughly 76% specificity. Blood shared most expanded thyroid clonotypes above 0.001 frequency. Stable hyperthyroidism and ophthalmopathy were told apart by a 13-signature model, which achieved less than 90% sensitivity and 81.08% specificity.

Per the germline V gene, CDR1 is GTSNPN and CDR2 is SVGIG (reference sequence). With 3 bases removed from V and 1 base from J, the gap between germline ends came to 15 bases. This CDR3 has 15 residues. Amplified material comprised TCR beta CDR3 regions derived from RNA transcripts. An opening RT-PCR round employed HTBI primers and preceded a second-round multiplex PCR. Each CDR3 protein is one row after TCRdb ran MiXCR on the multiplex PCR reads. This table has 900,000 to 1,200,000 distinct CDR3 sequences, about 35% appearing once. This clonotype has only a few counts. The target antigen is unknown. The sequence was obtained from an adult man with Graves' hyperthyroidism. Sequences were obtained from peripheral blood or thyroid tissue (not recorded which). The rearrangement joins TRBV30 to TRBJ1-1, with D hard to call. Here the CDR3 DNA reads TGTGCCTGGAGCCCGGAGGGCAGGCCGAACACTGAAGCTTTCTTT. Encoded protein: CAWSPEGRPNTEAFF.